This T cell receptor (beta chain) comes out of a study of T-cell memory formation after mild COVID-19. Study-wide context: Among the donors, TCR clusters were largely specific to each donor. Findings and limits, study-wide: Prior to infection, memory already included some responding clones, suggesting cross-reactive memory joined. Most CD4+ clones that shrank were in CM and EM, while CD8+ ones turned up in EMRA.

TCRdb called the 5' RACE reads again in MiXCR, with one record for every CDR3 protein. There are 55,000 to 75,000 distinct CDR3 sequences in the sample; 25% to 30% occur only once, and roughly 45% lies in the top ten. This CDR3 spans 13 amino acids. CDR1 is SGDLS, CDR2 YYNGEE, per germline. The V and J ends lost 3 bases and 7 bases respectively, with 13 bases between them. Concerning this clonotype itself: What it recognizes is unknown.

This chain connects TRBV9 to TRBJ1-1, with D possibly TRBD1 on 6 matching bases. Material: PBMCs or a T cell subset sorted from them (not recorded which). This TCR was recovered from a man aged 18 to 29 who had mild COVID-19 (a few samples of this study predate the infection). Cell type and time point are not known. The CDR3 bases are TGTGCCAGCAGCGCCAGTACAGGGTTTGAAGCTTTCTTT. It translates to CASSASTGFEAFF.